One and the same sample provided the 8 T cell receptor beta chains below, sequenced in a study of shared clonotypes between healthy human individuals. Clones were sequenced by immunoSEQ multiplex PCR, and TCRdb holds only the in-frame ones, with some missing. The sample shows nearly 1 million clones, approximately 80% of them seen only once. Sample: memory CD4+ T cells sorted from blood. The subset: CD45RA-negative fraction. Receptors originate from a man younger than 35 in good health.

As concerns this clone: This may be a read error, as it is one base from a much larger clone. The rearrangement links TRBV11-1 to TRBJ2-1; 7 nucleotides agree with TRBD1. CDR3 length: 13 residues. CDR1 SGHAT and CDR2 FQDESV come from the germline V gene (reference sequence). After removal of 4 bases from V and 3 bases from J, the junction contained 0 bases not matched to a gene. The CDR3: CASSWDSYNEQFF. The CDR3 DNA reads TGTGCCAGCAGCTGGGACAGCTACAATGAGCAGTTCTTC.

The chain employs TRBV7-2 and TRBJ2-1; TRBD2 agrees at 7 bases. Germline CDR1 SGHTA, CDR2 FQGNSA. V shed 6 bases, J shed 4 bases, and the junction held 9 bases outside the gene matches. This CDR3 spans 15 amino acids. CDR3 sequence (DNA): TGTGCCAGCAGTCGCCAGCGGGACCTTTACAATGAGCAGTTCTTC. Its translation is CASSRQRDLYNEQFF. The full variable domain, with the rest looked up from reference TRBV7-2 and TRBJ2-1, is GAGVSQSPSNKVTEKGKDVELRCDPISGHTALYWYRQSLGQGLEFLIYFQGNSAPDKSGLPSDRFSAERTGGSVSTLTIQRTQQEDSAVYLCASSRQRDLYNEQFFGPGTRLTVL.

This clone turned up a few times. This rearrangement joins TRBV7-9 to TRBJ1-4; the match to TRBD1 covers 8 bases. J was trimmed by 7 bases and V by 4 bases; bases with no gene match: 8. There are 15 residues in the CDR3. CDR1 and CDR2 from the germline V gene are SEHNR and FQNEAQ (reference sequence). The CDR3, as DNA: TGTGCCAGCAGCTCGCAGGGGGCTCCAGTTGAAAAACTGTTTTTT. It encodes CASSSQGAPVEKLFF.

This clone was observed once. The same CDR3 is also encoded by other DNA sequences in this sample. The chain has TRBV11-2 and TRBJ2-7; D unclear. Trimming left V 0 bases short and J 5 bases short, with 8 bases between. The CDR3 is 13 amino acids. The germline gives CDR1 SGHAT, CDR2 FQNNGV. CDR3 region: CASSLDLLHEQYF. CDR3 nucleotide sequence: TGTGCCAGCAGCTTAGATCTCCTCCACGAGCAGTACTTC. Drawing the rest from reference TRBV11-2 and TRBJ2-7, the complete variable domain is EAGVAQSPRYKIIEKRQSVAFWCNPISGHATLYWYQQILGQGPKLLIQFQNNGVVDDSQLPKDRFSAERLKGVDSTLKIQPAKLEDSAVYLCASSLDLLHEQYFGPGTRLTVT.

The chain has TRBV7-6 and TRBJ2-1; no reliable D call. Deletions cut 2 bases from V and 4 bases from J, with 12 bases between. The germline gives CDR1 SGHVS, CDR2 FNYEAQ. The CDR3 is 15 residues long. CDR3 DNA sequence: TGTGCCAGCAGCTTAAGAGCCAATCAATACAATGAGCAGTTCTTC. Its translation: CASSLRANQYNEQFF.

The chain uses TRBV6-5 and TRBJ2-7; 10 nucleotides agree with TRBD1. The CDR3 covers 13 residues. Trimming at V came to 6 bases and at J to 5 bases, leaving 4 bases not matched to a gene. Germline V lookup: CDR1 MNHEY, CDR2 SVGAGI. The CDR3 coding sequence is TGTGCCAGCAGACGACAGGGGGCGGACGAGCAGTACTTC. As protein: CASRRQGADEQYF.

V usage is TRBV5-1 and J usage is TRBJ2-7, with 9 nucleotides matching TRBD1. Germline assignment: CDR1 SGHRS and CDR2 YFSETQ. The CDR3 contains 15 residues. With V trimmed by 0 bases and J by 2 bases, 3 bases remained unmatched. In DNA, the CDR3 is TGCGCCAGCAGCTTGGGACGGACAGGGGCCTACGAGCAGTACTTC. Its translation: CASSLGRTGAYEQYF.

This rearrangement joins TRBV25-1 to TRBJ2-3; D gene unclear. The CDR3 runs 12 residues. CDR1 MGHDK and CDR2 SYGVNS come from the germline V gene. Between the trimmed V and J ends, which lost 7 bases and 4 bases, there was a span of 9 bases. The CDR3 DNA is TGTGCCAGCACGGCCAAGGCAGATACGCAGTATTTT. Amino acid sequence: CASTAKADTQYF.